This entry features one TCR beta chain sequence. The antigen remains unidentified. This record belongs to a study of blood T cells in healthy people across ages. This CDR3 spans 16 amino acids. The V gene's germline CDR1 is SGHTA and CDR2 FQGNSA. V was pared by 2 bases and J by 0 bases, with 11 bases between. The second PCR ran roughly 6 to 11 cycles with a sample-barcoded 5' primer and J-beta primers. TCRdb called the 5' RACE reads again in MiXCR, with one record for every CDR3 protein. The table lists 760,000 or so distinct CDR3 sequences, 20% to 25% of them singletons. Study findings and constraints: Roughly linear declines in TCR beta diversity per million T cells occurred with age.

These records were also assigned to another study, of T cells of mothers and their children. Turning to that study: It was found that thymic selection shapes TCR recombination output similarly in related and unrelated pairs. Slightly higher, non-significant overlap characterized related mother-child pairs relative to unrelated pairs. Persistent microchimeric T cell clones were sought, and none were detected.

Material for sequencing was blood. This TCR was sampled from a boy aged 5-17 years in good health. This chain uses TRBV7-2 with TRBJ2-1; D remains ambiguous. The CDR3 DNA sequence: TGTGCCAGCAGCTTATGGGCCTCCAGCTCCTACAATGAGCAGTTCTTC. Translated: CASSLWASSSYNEQFF.